This TCR beta chain was observed in a study of cytomegalovirus exposure and HLA in healthy donors. Regarding the study as a whole: Among the most significant clusters, several appeared linked to common viral pathogens in a later analysis.

The CDR3 has 14 residues. The V and J ends lost 5 bases and 2 bases respectively, with 12 bases between them. The V gene's germline CDR1 is PRHDT and CDR2 FYEKMQ (reference sequence). Amplification used 60 Vbeta primers and 13 Jbeta primers. Sequencing was performed with immunoSEQ multiplex PCR; in TCRdb, only in-frame clones are kept and a portion is missing. In the table there are more than 150,000 clones, around 80% of which are singletons. Of note for this clone: Its antigen is not identified.

The receptor's source is a girl aged 5-17 years in good health and CMV-seropositive. Sequencing was carried out using PBMCs. The genes are TRBV13 and TRBJ1-1; D gene uncertain. DNA of the CDR3: TGTGCCAGCAGCCCACCCTTGGGCAACACTGAAGCTTTCTTT. It specifies CASSPPLGNTEAFF.